A selection of T cell receptor beta chains follows, all from one sample in a study of blood T cell repertoires in COVID-19. Here immunoSEQ multiplex PCR was the method, and the copy in TCRdb shows in-frame clones only, minus some. The table lists 310,000 or so clones, about 88% of them singletons. Material: peripheral blood. The receptors shown here come from a man in his 70s with acute or convalescent COVID-19. CDR3s include the opening cysteine and the closing phenylalanine or tryptophan. D genes are given only for firm matches.

v_gene: TRBV3-1/TRBV3-2; j_gene: TRBJ2-7; d_gene: NA; CDR3aa: CASSQVGLTGEQYF
v_gene: TRBV5-8; j_gene: TRBJ2-7; d_gene: TRBD1; CDR3aa: CASSLVGQSSYEQYF
v_gene: TRBV5-8; j_gene: TRBJ2-3; d_gene: NA; CDR3aa: CASSRQGPDTQYF
v_gene: TRBV19; j_gene: TRBJ2-5; d_gene: TRBD2; CDR3aa: CASSSPSTSGGKETQYF
v_gene: TRBV7-9; j_gene: TRBJ1-1; d_gene: NA; CDR3aa: CASSLMRREDEAFF
v_gene: TRBV4-3; j_gene: TRBJ1-1; d_gene: NA; CDR3aa: CASSHVDRNTEAFF
v_gene: TRBV19; j_gene: TRBJ1-5; d_gene: TRBD1; CDR3aa: CASSMGTDSNQPQHF
v_gene: TRBV9; j_gene: TRBJ2-3; d_gene: TRBD2; CDR3aa: CASSVGEGGGSGTDTQYF
v_gene: TRBV6-5; j_gene: TRBJ2-5; d_gene: TRBD1; CDR3aa: CASSVDRAGETQYF
v_gene: TRBV4-2; j_gene: TRBJ2-1; d_gene: TRBD2; CDR3aa: CASSQVSGAVYNEQFF
v_gene: TRBV28; j_gene: TRBJ1-5; d_gene: NA; CDR3aa: CASSPPTGMNQPQHF
v_gene: TRBV5-1; j_gene: TRBJ2-1; d_gene: NA; CDR3aa: CASSGAGTYNEQFF
v_gene: TRBV2; j_gene: TRBJ2-1; d_gene: NA; CDR3aa: CASRVLGGSYNEQFF
v_gene: TRBV10-3; j_gene: TRBJ2-1; d_gene: TRBD2; CDR3aa: CAISESPASGAFYNEQFF
v_gene: TRBV4-1; j_gene: TRBJ2-1; d_gene: NA; CDR3aa: CASSQDQGARWDEQFF
v_gene: TRBV19; j_gene: TRBJ2-7; d_gene: NA; CDR3aa: CASSISGRSYEQYF
v_gene: TRBV11-2; j_gene: TRBJ2-2; d_gene: NA; CDR3aa: CASSRMTGTNTGELFF
v_gene: TRBV7-2; j_gene: TRBJ2-7; d_gene: NA; CDR3aa: CASQTSYEQYF
v_gene: TRBV19; j_gene: TRBJ1-5; d_gene: NA; CDR3aa: CASTIAAANQPQHF
v_gene: TRBV9; j_gene: TRBJ2-1; d_gene: NA; CDR3aa: CASSVVEGEQFF
v_gene: TRBV27; j_gene: TRBJ2-4; d_gene: NA; CDR3aa: CASSLRTVGLSNIQYF
v_gene: TRBV18; j_gene: TRBJ2-3; d_gene: NA; CDR3aa: CASSPGRYQYF
v_gene: TRBV28; j_gene: TRBJ2-7; d_gene: TRBD1; CDR3aa: CASIRGDRAYEQYF